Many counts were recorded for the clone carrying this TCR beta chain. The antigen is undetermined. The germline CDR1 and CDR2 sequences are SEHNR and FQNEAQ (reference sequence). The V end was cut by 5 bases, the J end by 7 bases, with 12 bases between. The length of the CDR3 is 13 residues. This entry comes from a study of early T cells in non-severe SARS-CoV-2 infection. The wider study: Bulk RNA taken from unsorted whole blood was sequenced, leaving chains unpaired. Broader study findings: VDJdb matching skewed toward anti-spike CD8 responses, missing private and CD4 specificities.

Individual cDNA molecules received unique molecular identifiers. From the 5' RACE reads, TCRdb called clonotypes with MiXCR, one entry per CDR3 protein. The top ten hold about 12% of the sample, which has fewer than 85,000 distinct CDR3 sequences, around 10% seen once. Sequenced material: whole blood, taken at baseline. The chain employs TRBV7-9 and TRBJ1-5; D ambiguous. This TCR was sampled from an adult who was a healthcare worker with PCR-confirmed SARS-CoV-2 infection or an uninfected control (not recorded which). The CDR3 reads CASSPLGPQPQHF. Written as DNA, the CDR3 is TGTGCCAGCAGCCCACTCGGTCCACAGCCCCAGCATTTT.